The T cell receptor beta chain under discussion was sequenced for a study of blood T cell repertoires in COVID-19 (dated by TCRdb to 2020 to 2022). At the level of the whole study: Samples from collaborators originated in the United States, Italy and Spain and spanned both the acute and convalescent phases of COVID-19. The material from the prospective study consisted of cDNA or gDNA derived from T cells, B-cell-depleted T cells, or PBMCs. Deeply sampled blood TCRbeta repertoires from subjects exposed to, actively infected with, or recovered from COVID-19 were included in the dataset. The repertoires were released in a freely available public database intended as a resource for research on the immune response to SARS-CoV-2. Samples came from the ongoing ImmuneRACE study (first 160 participants) plus 1,254 subjects from 6 global collaborators. The sample metadata nearly always contained a de-identified subject ID, COVID-19 status, age in years and sex. Where HLA class I and class II types were available, the types were taken from metadata supplied by the sample provider, not from assay-based typing. Study-wide conclusions, independent of this receptor: The amount of clinical and demographic metadata varied by source and participant and was provided uncurated.

TCRbeta CDR3 regions were amplified from genomic DNA by means of the immunoSEQ Assay, a bias-controlled multiplex PCR. The paper's data handling went like this. Nucleated cell counts per sample were estimated from amplification of reference gene primers within the assay. To quantify the absolute abundance of each unique TCRbeta CDR3 rearrangement, sequence reads were collapsed and filtered. Productive Simpson clonality was computed per sample as the square root of Simpson's diversity index over productive rearrangements. TCRdb mirrors the immuneACCESS table, restricted to in-frame sequences. Some clones are absent from its copies; in checked studies, under half trace to an unresolved V gene, and the reason for the others is unknown. V and J calls and clone size are those listed in that table; D and trimming were worked out from the DNA. This sample comprises some 200,000 clones, around 81% of them detected only once. 7% to 8.5% of the sample comes from the top ten.

About this clone: The antigen it recognizes is unknown. No much larger clone exists at a distance of one base, and base qualities are not known.

The CDR3 spans 13 residues, from the cysteine through the phenylalanine. The retained sequence is limited to the CDR3, 39 bases, with the frame set at the first base. The germline V gene (reference sequence) gives CDR1 as LGHDT and CDR2 as YNNKEL. Between the V and J ends, shortened by 5 bases and 7 bases respectively, the junction contains 15 bases. Whole blood was collected in K2EDTA tubes by collaborating institutions according to the institutions' own protocols. For TCRbeta analysis, collaborators shipped samples in one of three forms: frozen whole blood, isolated PBMCs, or DNA extracted from either of those sample types.

Sequenced input: peripheral blood. Rearrangement joined TRBV3-1 (or the pseudogene TRBV3-2) to TRBJ2-7, with TRBD2 as a weak D call on 6 bases. This receptor was obtained from a woman in her seventies with acute or convalescent COVID-19. The DNA sequence follows: TGTGCCAGCAGCAGGGCGGGGCCAGGGGAGCAGTACTTC. Translation gives CASSRAGPGEQYF.